The rows below give T cell receptor beta chains drawn from one sample of a study of shared clonotypes between healthy human individuals. Some clones are missing from TCRdb's copy, which holds only in-frame ones; the method was immunoSEQ multiplex PCR. The table has roughly 2 million clones, 85% to 95% seen once; the top ten hold roughly 1%. Material: naive CD8+ T cells sorted from blood. The source is a man between 18 and 29 years old in good health. CDR3s include the opening cysteine and the closing phenylalanine or tryptophan. The order of the fields is D gene, J gene, clone size, V gene, CDR3 protein, CDR3 DNA. A D gene is named only where the DNA matches it firmly. Some rows have no size entry. The others give once, few or many, or a class for an expanded clone.

d_call: TRBD1; j_call: TRBJ2-7; clone_size: NA; v_call: TRBV28; cdr3_aa: CASRGTVSYEQYF; cdr3_nt: TGTGCCAGCAGGGGGACAGTTTCCTACGAGCAGTACTTC
d_call: NA; j_call: TRBJ2-2; clone_size: NA; v_call: TRBV4-1; cdr3_aa: CASSPHLTGELFF; cdr3_nt: TGCGCCAGCAGCCCTCATCTTACCGGGGAGCTGTTTTTT
d_call: TRBD2; j_call: TRBJ2-3; clone_size: NA; v_call: TRBV10-3; cdr3_aa: CAISEPRGEPTQYF; cdr3_nt: TGTGCCATCAGTGAGCCACGGGGGGAGCCTACGCAGTATTTT
d_call: NA; j_call: TRBJ2-5; clone_size: NA; v_call: TRBV13; cdr3_aa: CASSFWTEQQETQYF; cdr3_nt: TGTGCCAGCAGCTTCTGGACAGAGCAACAAGAGACCCAGTACTTC
d_call: TRBD2; j_call: TRBJ2-2; clone_size: NA; v_call: TRBV6-5; cdr3_aa: CASSPLREGTGELFF; cdr3_nt: TGTGCCAGCAGCCCTCTGCGGGAGGGCACCGGGGAGCTGTTTTTT
d_call: NA; j_call: TRBJ2-6; clone_size: NA; v_call: TRBV9; cdr3_aa: CASSFSRTSGANVLTF; cdr3_nt: TGTGCCAGCAGCTTCTCACGAACCTCTGGGGCCAACGTCCTGACTTTC
d_call: TRBD2; j_call: TRBJ2-7; clone_size: few; v_call: TRBV4-1; cdr3_aa: CASSQLAGTYEQYF; cdr3_nt: TGCGCCAGCAGCCAACTAGCGGGAACCTACGAGCAGTACTTC
d_call: TRBD1; j_call: TRBJ2-5; clone_size: NA; v_call: TRBV5-4; cdr3_aa: CASSWDRNQETQYF; cdr3_nt: TGTGCCAGCAGCTGGGACAGGAACCAAGAGACCCAGTACTTC
d_call: TRBD1; j_call: TRBJ2-5; clone_size: once; v_call: TRBV25-1; cdr3_aa: CASSPRTGGLETQYF; cdr3_nt: TGTGCCAGCAGTCCCAGGACAGGGGGCTTGGAGACCCAGTACTTC
d_call: TRBD1; j_call: TRBJ1-2; clone_size: NA; v_call: TRBV27; cdr3_aa: CASSWDRGIGYTF; cdr3_nt: TGTGCCAGCAGTTGGGACAGGGGGATTGGCTACACCTTC
d_call: NA; j_call: TRBJ2-2; clone_size: NA; v_call: TRBV19; cdr3_aa: CASSNGGLVF; cdr3_nt: TGTGCCAGTAGTAACGGGGGCCTCGTTTTT
d_call: NA; j_call: TRBJ1-1; clone_size: NA; v_call: TRBV7-6; cdr3_aa: CASSLRGVTEAFF; cdr3_nt: TGTGCCAGCAGCTTACGAGGGGTTACTGAAGCTTTCTTT
d_call: NA; j_call: TRBJ2-7; clone_size: NA; v_call: TRBV7-6; cdr3_aa: CASSPRDSGPYEQYF; cdr3_nt: TGTGCCAGCAGCCCCCGAGACAGCGGTCCCTACGAGCAGTACTTC
d_call: TRBD2; j_call: TRBJ2-3; clone_size: few; v_call: TRBV18; cdr3_aa: CASSHSGISTDTQYF; cdr3_nt: TGTGCCAGCTCTCATAGCGGGATAAGCACAGATACGCAGTATTTT
d_call: TRBD2; j_call: TRBJ2-7; clone_size: NA; v_call: TRBV27; cdr3_aa: CASSFLTSGESEQYF; cdr3_nt: TGTGCCAGCAGTTTTTTGACTAGCGGGGAGTCCGAGCAGTACTTC
d_call: TRBD1; j_call: TRBJ1-5; clone_size: NA; v_call: TRBV29-1; cdr3_aa: CSEKSRGDQPQHF; cdr3_nt: TGCAGCGAAAAAAGCAGGGGGGATCAGCCCCAGCATTTT
d_call: TRBD2; j_call: TRBJ2-7; clone_size: NA; v_call: TRBV15; cdr3_aa: CATSSTSGRRYF; cdr3_nt: TGTGCCACCAGCAGCACTAGCGGGCGGAGGTACTTC
d_call: NA; j_call: TRBJ2-2; clone_size: NA; v_call: TRBV6-1; cdr3_aa: CASSDGGDATGELFF; cdr3_nt: TGTGCCAGCAGTGACGGCGGGGACGCCACCGGGGAGCTGTTTTTT
d_call: TRBD2; j_call: TRBJ2-7; clone_size: NA; v_call: TRBV9; cdr3_aa: CASSLAGGQHEQYF; cdr3_nt: TGTGCCAGCAGCCTAGCGGGGGGTCAACACGAGCAGTACTTC
d_call: TRBD1; j_call: TRBJ2-5; clone_size: NA; v_call: TRBV9; cdr3_aa: CASSAPPGQGLETQYF; cdr3_nt: TGTGCCAGCAGCGCACCTCCGGGACAGGGGTTAGAGACCCAGTACTTC
d_call: TRBD2; j_call: TRBJ2-5; clone_size: NA; v_call: TRBV4-2; cdr3_aa: CASSQDGASGALEETQYF; cdr3_nt: TGTGCCAGCAGCCAAGATGGGGCTAGCGGGGCGCTGGAAGAGACCCAGTACTTC
d_call: NA; j_call: TRBJ1-2; clone_size: NA; v_call: TRBV28; cdr3_aa: CASSFEGDWNYGYTF; cdr3_nt: TGTGCCAGCAGTTTCGAAGGGGATTGGAACTATGGCTACACCTTC
d_call: NA; j_call: TRBJ1-6; clone_size: NA; v_call: TRBV1; cdr3_aa: CTSSQDRHGSGSSYNSPLHF; cdr3_nt: TGCACCAGCAGCCAAGATAGGCACGGGTCTGGCAGCTCCTATAATTCACCCCTCCACTTT
d_call: NA; j_call: TRBJ2-1; clone_size: NA; v_call: TRBV4-2; cdr3_aa: CASSHEETGFSYEQFF; cdr3_nt: TGTGCCAGCAGCCACGAAGAAACGGGGTTCTCTTATGAGCAGTTCTTC
d_call: NA; j_call: TRBJ1-3; clone_size: few; v_call: TRBV9; cdr3_aa: CASSVVGSSGNTIYF; cdr3_nt: TGTGCCAGCAGCGTAGTGGGGAGCTCTGGAAACACCATATATTTT
d_call: NA; j_call: TRBJ2-1; clone_size: NA; v_call: TRBV5-6; cdr3_aa: CASSRPYNEQFF; cdr3_nt: TGTGCCAGCAGCCGTCCCTACAATGAGCAGTTCTTC
d_call: NA; j_call: TRBJ2-7; clone_size: NA; v_call: TRBV11-3; cdr3_aa: CASSSSRDTSHEQYF; cdr3_nt: TGTGCCAGCAGCTCATCCCGGGACACATCACACGAGCAGTACTTC
d_call: TRBD1; j_call: TRBJ2-7; clone_size: NA; v_call: TRBV29-1; cdr3_aa: CSVLTSALWDRGVGYEQYF; cdr3_nt: TGCAGCGTTTTAACCTCTGCCCTTTGGGACAGGGGTGTAGGGTACGAGCAGTACTTC
d_call: TRBD1; j_call: TRBJ1-5; clone_size: NA; v_call: TRBV11-2; cdr3_aa: CASSLAGGAEQPQHF; cdr3_nt: TGTGCCAGCAGCTTAGCAGGGGGCGCAGAACAGCCCCAGCATTTT
d_call: NA; j_call: TRBJ1-2; clone_size: NA; v_call: TRBV28; cdr3_aa: CASTPSDSYYGYTF; cdr3_nt: TGTGCCAGCACCCCATCGGATTCATACTATGGCTACACCTTC
d_call: NA; j_call: TRBJ1-1; clone_size: NA; v_call: TRBV6-5; cdr3_aa: CASSYSEDTEAFF; cdr3_nt: TGTGCCAGCAGTTACTCCGAGGACACTGAAGCTTTCTTT
d_call: NA; j_call: TRBJ2-1; clone_size: NA; v_call: TRBV5-8; cdr3_aa: CASSLGVYEQFF; cdr3_nt: TGTGCCAGCAGCTTGGGTGTGTATGAGCAGTTCTTC
d_call: NA; j_call: TRBJ2-3; clone_size: NA; v_call: TRBV5-1; cdr3_aa: CASSFYQSSTDTQYF; cdr3_nt: TGCGCCAGCAGCTTTTACCAATCTAGCACAGATACGCAGTATTTT
d_call: NA; j_call: TRBJ2-3; clone_size: NA; v_call: TRBV27; cdr3_aa: CASSSRDFNTDTQYF; cdr3_nt: TGTGCCAGCAGTTCCAGGGACTTCAACACAGATACGCAGTATTTT
d_call: NA; j_call: TRBJ1-6; clone_size: NA; v_call: TRBV19; cdr3_aa: CASSGVIRDSYNSPLHF; cdr3_nt: TGTGCCAGTAGTGGGGTCATCCGGGACTCCTATAATTCACCCCTCCACTTT
d_call: NA; j_call: TRBJ1-1; clone_size: NA; v_call: TRBV19; cdr3_aa: CASSMMGPNTEAFF; cdr3_nt: TGTGCCAGTAGTATGATGGGGCCGAACACTGAAGCTTTCTTT
d_call: NA; j_call: TRBJ1-5; clone_size: NA; v_call: TRBV28; cdr3_aa: CASSSWIQQSNQPQHF; cdr3_nt: TGTGCCAGCAGTTCATGGATACAACAAAGCAATCAGCCCCAGCATTTT
d_call: NA; j_call: TRBJ2-1; clone_size: once; v_call: TRBV6-1; cdr3_aa: CASRLGHPAFF; cdr3_nt: TGTGCCAGCAGGCTGGGACACCCGGCGTTCTTC
d_call: TRBD1; j_call: TRBJ2-5; clone_size: NA; v_call: TRBV30; cdr3_aa: CAWDREETQYF; cdr3_nt: TGTGCCTGGGACAGGGAGGAGACCCAGTACTTC
d_call: NA; j_call: TRBJ1-2; clone_size: NA; v_call: TRBV27; cdr3_aa: CASSYGGDKAYTF; cdr3_nt: TGTGCCAGCAGTTATGGCGGGGATAAGGCCTACACCTTC
d_call: TRBD2; j_call: TRBJ2-1; clone_size: NA; v_call: TRBV15; cdr3_aa: CATSNGTIFMEQFF; cdr3_nt: TGTGCCACCAGCAACGGGACTATTTTTATGGAGCAGTTCTTC
d_call: NA; j_call: TRBJ2-2; clone_size: NA; v_call: TRBV5-1; cdr3_aa: CASSSNRADTGELFF; cdr3_nt: TGCGCCAGCAGCTCAAACAGGGCAGACACCGGGGAGCTGTTTTTT